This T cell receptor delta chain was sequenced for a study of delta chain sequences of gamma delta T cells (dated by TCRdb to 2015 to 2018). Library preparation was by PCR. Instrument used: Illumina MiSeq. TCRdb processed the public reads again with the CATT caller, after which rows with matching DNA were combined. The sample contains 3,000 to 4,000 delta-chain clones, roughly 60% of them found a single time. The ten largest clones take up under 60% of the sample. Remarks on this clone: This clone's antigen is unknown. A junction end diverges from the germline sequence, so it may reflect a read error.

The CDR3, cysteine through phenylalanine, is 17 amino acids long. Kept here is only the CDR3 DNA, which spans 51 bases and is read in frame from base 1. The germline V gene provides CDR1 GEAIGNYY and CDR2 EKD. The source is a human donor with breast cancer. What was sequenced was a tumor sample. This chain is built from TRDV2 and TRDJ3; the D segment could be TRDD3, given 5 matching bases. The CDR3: CACDVLLENSHKRHFFF. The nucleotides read TGTGCCTGTGACGTCTTACTGGAGAACTCCCATAAACGACACTTCTTTTTT.